This T cell receptor (beta chain) was captured by sequencing in a study of blood T cell repertoires in COVID-19. Study background: Samples taken during acute and convalescent COVID-19 were collected in the United States, Italy and Spain. Sample material is recorded as cDNA or gDNA derived from T cells, B-cell-depleted T cells, or PBMCs.

In the original analysis: Reference gene primer amplification gave estimated nucleated cell counts. Clones were read by immunoSEQ multiplex PCR, and TCRdb kept only the in-frame ones, dropping some. That table is the source of V, J and clone size, and D and trimming were worked out from the DNA. The table records some 530,000 clones, 80% to 90% of them present only once. In germline, CDR1 is MGHRA, CDR2 YSYEKL. Unmatched junction bases numbered 9, after V lost 4 bases and J lost 3 bases. The CDR3 is made up of 15 amino acids. This clonotype was obtained from a human donor in a cohort sampled during active COVID-19. The V call is TRBV4-1, the J call TRBJ2-7; 7 nucleotides line up with TRBD2. The sample comprised peripheral blood. This chain's CDR3 is CASSPSGTGGYEQYF. CDR3 DNA: TGCGCCAGCAGCCCATCCGGGACGGGAGGCTACGAGCAGTACTTC.